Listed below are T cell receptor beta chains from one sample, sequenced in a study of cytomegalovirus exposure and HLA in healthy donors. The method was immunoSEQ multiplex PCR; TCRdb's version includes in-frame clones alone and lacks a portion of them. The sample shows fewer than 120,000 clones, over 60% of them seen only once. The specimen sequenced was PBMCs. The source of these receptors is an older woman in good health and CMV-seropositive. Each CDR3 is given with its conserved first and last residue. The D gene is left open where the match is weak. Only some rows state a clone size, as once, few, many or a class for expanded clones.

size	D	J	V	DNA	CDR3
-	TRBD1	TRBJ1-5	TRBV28	TGTGCCAGCAGTTCCACGGACAGGTCCAATCAGCCCCAGCATTTT	CASSSTDRSNQPQHF
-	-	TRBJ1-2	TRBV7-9	TGTGCCAGCAGCTTTGCCCGGCGGGACTACACCTTC	CASSFARRDYTF
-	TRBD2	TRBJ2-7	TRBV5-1	TGCGCCAGCAGCTTGGTAGCGGGACTGAACGAGCAGTACTTC	CASSLVAGLNEQYF
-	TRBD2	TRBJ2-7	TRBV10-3	TGTGCCATCAGTGAGTCTAGCGGGAGAAGTCACGAGCAGTACTTC	CAISESSGRSHEQYF
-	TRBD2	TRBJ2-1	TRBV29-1	TGCAGCGTTTCCCGACTAGCGGGGCCCCAAGACAATGAGCAGTTCTTC	CSVSRLAGPQDNEQFF
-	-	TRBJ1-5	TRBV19	TGTGCCAGTAGTACAGGGTACAACAATCAGCCCCAGCATTTT	CASSTGYNNQPQHF
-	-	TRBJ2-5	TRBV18	TGTGCCAGCTCACCCGCGGTGGAGGAGACCCAGTACTTC	CASSPAVEETQYF
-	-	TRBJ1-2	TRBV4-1	TGCGCCAGCAGCCAAGGCACAGGGTCGGACTATGGCTACACCTTC	CASSQGTGSDYGYTF
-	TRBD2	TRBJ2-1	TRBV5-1	TGCGCCAGCAGCCAGCGGGGTTACAATGAGCAGTTCTTC	CASSQRGYNEQFF
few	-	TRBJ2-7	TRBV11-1	TGTGCCAGCAGCAAAGGACAGCCGAGCATCGAGCAGTACTTC	CASSKGQPSIEQYF
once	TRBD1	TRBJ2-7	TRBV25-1	TGTGCCAGCCGTGGGACAGGGCCATTGATGGAGCAGTACTTC	CASRGTGPLMEQYF
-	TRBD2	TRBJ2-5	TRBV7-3	TGTGCCAGCAGCTTCGGACTAGCGGGAGGAGAGACCCAGTACTTC	CASSFGLAGGETQYF
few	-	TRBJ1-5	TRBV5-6	TGTGCCAGCAGCTTTGGGGGGGTGAATCAGCCCCAGCATTTT	CASSFGGVNQPQHF
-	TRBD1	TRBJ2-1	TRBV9	TGTGCCAGCAGCGCTCGACCCCGGGACAGGGGTGCCAATGAGCAGTTCTTC	CASSARPRDRGANEQFF
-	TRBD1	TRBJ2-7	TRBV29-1	TGCAGCGCCTGGACAGGCGAGAGCTCCTACGAGCAGTACTTC	CSAWTGESSYEQYF
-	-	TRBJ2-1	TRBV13	TGTGCCAGCAGCAGAGACAGGGAGGAGGACAATGAGCAGTTCTTC	CASSRDREEDNEQFF
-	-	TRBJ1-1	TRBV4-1	TGCGCCAGCAGCCGGGCTGGGGGCAGCAGGAACACTGAAGCTTTCTTT	CASSRAGGSRNTEAFF
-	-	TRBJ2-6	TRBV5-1	TGCGCCAGCAGCTGGCACTCTGGGGCCAACGTCCTGACTTTC	CASSWHSGANVLTF
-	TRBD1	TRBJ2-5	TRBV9	TGTGCCAGCAGCGTGGACAGGGGAGAGACCCAGTACTTC	CASSVDRGETQYF
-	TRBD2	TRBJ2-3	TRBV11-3	TGTGCCAGCAGCTTAAGGGTGTGGGGGGGTGGCACAGATACGCAGTATTTT	CASSLRVWGGGTDTQYF
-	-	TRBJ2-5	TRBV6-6	TGTGCCAGCAGTACGGGGATCTGGGCGGAGACCCAGTACTTC	CASSTGIWAETQYF
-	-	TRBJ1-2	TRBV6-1	TGTGCCAGCAGGGCCGCAGGGGTTAACTATGGCTACACCTTC	CASRAAGVNYGYTF
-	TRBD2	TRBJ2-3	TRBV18	TGTGCCAGCTCACCCCGGGGACTAGCGGGAGGCGGCACAGATACGCAGTATTTT	CASSPRGLAGGGTDTQYF
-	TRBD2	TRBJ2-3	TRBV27	TGTGCCAGCAGTTTTGTGGCTAGCGGGAAGCCGCAGTATTTT	CASSFVASGKPQYF
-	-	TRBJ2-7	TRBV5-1	TGCGCCAGCAGTTTCGGGGGAAGGGGCGACGAGCAGTACTTC	CASSFGGRGDEQYF
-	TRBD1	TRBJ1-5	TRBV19	TGTGCCAGTGTAGACAGGGGGCGTGGCAATCAGCCCCAGCATTTT	CASVDRGRGNQPQHF
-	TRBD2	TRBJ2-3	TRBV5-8	TGTGCCAGCAGCCGGGGTCTAGCGGGACGAGCAGATACGCAGTATTTT	CASSRGLAGRADTQYF
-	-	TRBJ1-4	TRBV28	TGTGCCAGCAGTGCGCGGGCCCCAACTAATGAAAAACTGTTTTTT	CASSARAPTNEKLFF
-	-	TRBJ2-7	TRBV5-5	TGTGCCAGCAGCCTGGACTACTTAACCTACGAGCAGTACTTC	CASSLDYLTYEQYF
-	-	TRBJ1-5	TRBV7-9	TGTGCCAGCAGCTTAGGGGCACAGGGCCATCAGCCCCAGCATTTT	CASSLGAQGHQPQHF
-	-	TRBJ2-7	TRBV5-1	TGCGCCAGCAGCGGAACACTCGGGGGTTCCTACGAGCAGTACTTC	CASSGTLGGSYEQYF
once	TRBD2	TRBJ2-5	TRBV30	TGTGCCTGGAGTGGAAAGCTAGCGGGACCCCAAGAGACCCAGTACTTC	CAWSGKLAGPQETQYF
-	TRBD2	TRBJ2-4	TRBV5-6	TGTGCCAGCAGCCCCCAACTAGCGTTCAACATTCAGTACTTC	CASSPQLAFNIQYF
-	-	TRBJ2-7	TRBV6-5	TGTGCCAGCAGGTACACGGGGGTTTCCTACGAGCAGTACTTC	CASRYTGVSYEQYF
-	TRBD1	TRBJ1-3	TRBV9	TGTGCCAGCAGCGCTGGACAGGTAACCGCTGGAAACACCATATATTTT	CASSAGQVTAGNTIYF
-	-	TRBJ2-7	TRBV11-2	TGTGCCAGCAGGGACGCGGGGACCTACGAGCAGTACTTC	CASRDAGTYEQYF
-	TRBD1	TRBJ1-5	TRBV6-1	TGTGCCAGCAGACCATTGACAGGGGGCTATCAGCCCCAGCATTTT	CASRPLTGGYQPQHF
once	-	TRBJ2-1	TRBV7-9	TGTGCCAGCAGCCCCGGCTCCTACAATGAGCAGTTCTTC	CASSPGSYNEQFF
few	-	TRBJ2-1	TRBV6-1	TGTGCCAGCAGTGCAACTAGTAACTCCCACAATGAGCAGTTCTTC	CASSATSNSHNEQFF
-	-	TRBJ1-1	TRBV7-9	TGTTCCAGCAGCTGGGGGGGGAACACTGAAGCTTTCTTT	CSSSWGGNTEAFF
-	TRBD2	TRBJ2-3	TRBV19	TGTGCCAGTAGTCCTGGACTAGCGGGAGGTGCAGATACGCAGTATTTT	CASSPGLAGGADTQYF
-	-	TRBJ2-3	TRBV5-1	TGCGCCAGCGCGTTTAGTTCAGATACGCAGTATTTT	CASAFSSDTQYF
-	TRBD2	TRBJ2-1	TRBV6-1	TGTGCCAGCAGGCCGGGACTAGACACTTACAATGAGCAGTTCTTC	CASRPGLDTYNEQFF
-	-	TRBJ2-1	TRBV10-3	TGTGCCATCAGTGAGTCAATGCCCCGGACAGCAAATGAGCAGTTCTTC	CAISESMPRTANEQFF
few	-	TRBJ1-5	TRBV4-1	TGCGCCAGCAGCCAAGAGCGGGTTGATCGCAATCAGCCCCAGCATTTT	CASSQERVDRNQPQHF
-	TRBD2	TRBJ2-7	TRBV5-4	TGTGCCTGCACCTCCGGGAGGTACGAGCAGTACTTC	CACTSGRYEQYF
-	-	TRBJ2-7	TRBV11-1	TGTGCCAGCAGCTGGGCCCGGGACTCCTACGAGCAGTACTTC	CASSWARDSYEQYF
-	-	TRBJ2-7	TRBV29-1	TGCAGCGTTGTGGGGGACTACGAGCAGTACTTC	CSVVGDYEQYF
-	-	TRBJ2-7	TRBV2	TGTGCCACGTCACACAGGGAAACCTACGAGCAGTACTTC	CATSHRETYEQYF
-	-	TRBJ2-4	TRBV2	TGTGCCAGCACCTCCGGGACACCTCAGTACTTC	CASTSGTPQYF
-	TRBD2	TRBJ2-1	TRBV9	TGTGCCAGCACCGTGGGAGGGTCCTGGGGCAATGAGCAGTTCTTC	CASTVGGSWGNEQFF
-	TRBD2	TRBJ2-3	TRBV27	TGTGCCAGCCGTATACTAGCGAGCACAGATACGCAGTATTTT	CASRILASTDTQYF
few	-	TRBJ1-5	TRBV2	TGTGCCAGCAGTGAACAGCGGGGCTTTTATAGCAATCAGCCCCAGCATTTT	CASSEQRGFYSNQPQHF
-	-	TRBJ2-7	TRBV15	TGTGCCACCAGCAGAGATATGCGTTACGAGCAGTACTTC	CATSRDMRYEQYF
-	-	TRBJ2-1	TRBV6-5	TGTGCCTCAGGGTGGCGGACCCCCTACAATGAGCAGTTCTTC	CASGWRTPYNEQFF
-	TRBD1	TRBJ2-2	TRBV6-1	TGTGCCAGCAGTGAAGGGCCTGGACAGGGGGCACGTACCGGGGAGCTGTTTTTT	CASSEGPGQGARTGELFF
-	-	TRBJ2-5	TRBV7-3	TGTGCCAGCAGCTTACTGAGCCAAGAGACCCAGTACTTC	CASSLLSQETQYF
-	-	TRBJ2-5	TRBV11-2	TGTGCCAGCAGCTTCCGTTGGTCGGGAGCTCAGGAGACCCAGTACTTC	CASSFRWSGAQETQYF